This entry is about one T cell receptor (beta chain). The antigen is not known. The sample belongs to a study of cytomegalovirus exposure and HLA in healthy donors. CDR3 length: 17 residues. V gave up 5 bases and J gave up 7 bases; unmatched junction bases: 9. Germline V gene lookup returns CDR1 LNHDA and CDR2 SQIVND (reference sequence). 60 Vbeta and 13 Jbeta primers were used in PCR. Assay used: immunoSEQ multiplex PCR; TCRdb lists only in-frame clones, some missing. This table has about 220,000 clones, over 80% appearing once. The study's findings and limits: Reportedly, a later analysis found an Asian-associated ancestry cluster had fewer N-insertions than the approximately 600-donor mean. Most TCR beta V segments were productive about 87% or about 30% of the time in an earlier analysis.

The sequenced sample consisted of PBMCs. The chain recombines TRBV19 with TRBJ2-3; the match to TRBD2 covers 16 bases. This clonotype was obtained from a boy aged 2 to 9 in good health and CMV-seronegative. CDR3 residues: CASSPGTSGGALYTQYF. The CDR3 DNA reads TGTGCCAGTAGTCCTGGGACTAGCGGGGGGGCTCTATATACGCAGTATTTT. The full variable domain, in which reference TRBV19 and TRBJ2-3 provide the parts outside the CDR3, is DGGITQSPKYLFRKEGQNVTLSCEQNLNHDAMYWYRQDPGQGLRLIYYSQIVNDFQKGDIAEGYSVSREKKESFPLTVTSAQKNPTAFYLCASSPGTSGGALYTQYFGPGTRLTVL.